Listed below are T cell receptor beta chains from one sample, sequenced in a study of cytomegalovirus exposure and HLA in healthy donors. Data came from immunoSEQ multiplex PCR; TCRdb stores just in-frame clones and leaves some out. Of about 150,000 clones listed, around 79% are singletons. Sequencing was done on a sample of PBMCs. These receptors came from a male donor in good health and CMV-seronegative. The conserved cysteine and the conserved F or W are not part of the CDR3 here.

J,V,CDR3
TRBJ1-2,TRBV14,ASSQDGYRLGYT
TRBJ1-2,TRBV5-1,ASSRDTTEGYGYT
TRBJ1-2,TRBV5-4,ASSWGQGLYGYT
TRBJ2-5,TRBV19,ASRHLGGETQY
TRBJ1-4,TRBV5-1,ASSQGQGTEKLF
TRBJ2-7,TRBV5-4,ASSLGQGDRY
TRBJ1-4,TRBV13,ASSLGRALEKLF
TRBJ2-5,TRBV11-3,ASSGRTSGAPVETQY
TRBJ1-2,TRBV7-2,ASSLRTLNYGYT
TRBJ2-3,TRBV19,ASSIEAVTDTQY
TRBJ1-3,TRBV9,ASSASGGGNTIY
TRBJ1-2,TRBV7-3,ASSDTDRGGGYT
TRBJ1-1,TRBV12-5,ASGLVQGANTEAF
TRBJ2-5,TRBV7-2,ASSLYRDRQETQY
TRBJ2-7,TRBV6-6,ASTSEGGLGEQY
TRBJ2-3,TRBV11-3,ASSLLAGGADTQY
TRBJ2-7,TRBV19,ASSDRTYEQY
TRBJ2-7,TRBV25-1,ASSAPQTGRYEQY
TRBJ2-5,TRBV20-1,SATTWGAQY
TRBJ1-6,TRBV10-3,AISVGLSSPLH
TRBJ2-1,TRBV4-1,ASSLPDRGAEQF
TRBJ2-1,TRBV11-2,ASSLKAGQGSYNEQF
TRBJ1-5,TRBV4-1,ASSQDAVGRQPQH
TRBJ1-5,TRBV28,ASKGTDYSNQPQH
TRBJ1-6,TRBV15,ATSRALRGTVVNSPLH
TRBJ2-4,TRBV11-2,ASSLDTIAKNIQY
TRBJ1-2,TRBV5-1,ASSLGDSSYGYT
TRBJ1-1,TRBV9,ASSSEGHSTEAF
TRBJ2-5,TRBV6-5,ASSSDRGETQY
TRBJ2-7,TRBV6-5,ASSKRSGGNYEQY
TRBJ2-2,TRBV19,ASSIGPWASRDTGELF
TRBJ1-2,TRBV30,AWPDRGYGYT
TRBJ1-2,TRBV29-1,SVEGLEDGYT
TRBJ2-7,TRBV11-2,ASSLGETYYEQY
TRBJ1-2,TRBV18,ASSPEQGAPYGYT
TRBJ2-3,TRBV5-4,ASSLAGMVTQY
TRBJ1-3,TRBV19,ASSRTRESSGNTIY
TRBJ1-4,TRBV27,ASSLGALRTNEKLF
TRBJ1-1,TRBV4-1,ASSQRTGGQKNTEAF
TRBJ1-2,TRBV4-1,ASSQNSGNWGGGYT
TRBJ1-3,TRBV5-1,ASSYGQGPSGNTIY
TRBJ1-3,TRBV2,ASSEVDRHTAGNTIY
TRBJ1-2,TRBV5-8,ANAADRANYGYT
TRBJ1-6,TRBV15,ATSRSQGRGNSPLH
TRBJ2-7,TRBV7-6,ASSLAGLAGEQY
TRBJ2-1,TRBV19,ATDSYNEQF
TRBJ2-3,TRBV9,ASSIAGGPADTQY
TRBJ1-4,TRBV6-1,ASSESPGRLEKLF
TRBJ2-1,TRBV11-2,ASSPKTSGSINGQF
TRBJ1-1,TRBV6-5,ASSPPGLTTEAF
TRBJ2-4,TRBV7-2,ASSLGGGQNIQY
TRBJ1-1,TRBV25-1,ASSENGHNTEAF
TRBJ2-7,TRBV29-1,SGILGREQY
TRBJ2-2,TRBV25-1,ASSETNTGELF
TRBJ2-3,TRBV7-8,ASSPSPWTSGLTDTQY
TRBJ1-2,TRBV11-2,ASSSYRDRGQFGYT
TRBJ1-4,TRBV4-1,ASSPQGDWWEKLF